This T cell receptor (beta chain) was sequenced for a study of blood T cell repertoires in COVID-19. In the study overall: T cells, B-cell-depleted T cells, or PBMCs provided the cDNA or gDNA that served as material.

There are 12 residues in the CDR3. Germline CDR1 is MNHEY and CDR2 is SVGAGI. V gave up 6 bases and J gave up 5 bases, with 10 bases separating them. Only in-frame clones appear in the TCRdb table, and some are missing; sequencing was by immunoSEQ multiplex PCR. The repertoire holds 400,000 to 550,000 clones, with around 89% as singletons. Of note for this clone: Within the sample, other DNA sequences also encode this same CDR3.

The V gene is TRBV6-5, the J gene TRBJ1-1; TRBD1 is a possible D gene (6 bases). The sample consisted of peripheral blood. The sequence came from a woman aged 25 to 39 with acute or convalescent COVID-19. For the CDR3, the DNA is TGTGCCAGCAGCTCTACAGGGACTGAAGCTTTCTTT. It encodes CASSSTGTEAFF.